The 4 T cell receptor beta chains listed next were all sequenced from one sample in a study of T cell responses to AZD1222 COVID-19 vaccine. Assay: immunoSEQ multiplex PCR; the TCRdb copy retains only in-frame clones and omits some. The profile shows 140,000 to 150,000 clones, approximately 90% of them singletons. The material was peripheral blood, obtained 28 days after the second AZD1222 dose. The receptors here all came from an adult who received the AZD1222 COVID-19 vaccine.

The rearrangement links TRBV28 to TRBJ1-3; tentative D call: TRBD1 (5 bases). Between the trimmed V and J ends, which lost 7 bases and 5 bases, there was a span of 18 bases. The CDR3 contains 15 residues. Germline CDR1 and CDR2: MDHEN and SYDVKM. The CDR3 DNA reads TGTGCCAGCAATACCGGGACCCCGACGCGAAACACCATATATTTT. It codes for CASNTGTPTRNTIYF.

The chain carries TRBV25-1 and TRBJ2-7; 8 nucleotides agree with TRBD2. Per germline, CDR1 MGHDK and CDR2 SYGVNS. The CDR3 sequence is 14 residues long. V lost 3 bases, J lost 3 bases, and 4 bases stayed unmatched. CDR3 protein: CASSEVAGFYEQYF. The CDR3, as DNA: TGTGCCAGCAGTGAGGTAGCGGGATTCTACGAGCAGTACTTC.

This chain links TRBV7-3 with TRBJ1-1; unclear D gene. Trimming stripped 0 bases from V and 3 bases from J, with 11 bases between. Germline V gives CDR1 SGHTA, CDR2 FQGTGA. The length of the CDR3 is 15 residues. The CDR3 coding sequence is TGTGCCAGCAGCTTAACGGGAGGTTGGGACACTGAAGCTTTCTTT. Translating gives CASSLTGGWDTEAFF. Filled out from reference TRBV7-3 and TRBJ1-1, the complete variable domain reads GAGVSQTPSNKVTEKGKYVELRCDPISGHTALYWYRQSLGQGPEFLIYFQGTGAADDSGLPNDRFFAVRPEGSVSTLKIQRTERGDSAVYLCASSLTGGWDTEAFFGQGTRLTVV.

The chain couples TRBV27 to TRBJ1-1, with no clear D. Per germline, CDR1 MNHEY and CDR2 SMNVEV (reference sequence). The CDR3 spans 15 residues. Trimming took off 5 bases at V and 1 base at J, with 14 bases between the two ends. The DNA of the CDR3 is TGTGCCAGCAGTGTTCGACCGACGCCGAACACTGAAGCTTTCTTT. Its translation: CASSVRPTPNTEAFF.